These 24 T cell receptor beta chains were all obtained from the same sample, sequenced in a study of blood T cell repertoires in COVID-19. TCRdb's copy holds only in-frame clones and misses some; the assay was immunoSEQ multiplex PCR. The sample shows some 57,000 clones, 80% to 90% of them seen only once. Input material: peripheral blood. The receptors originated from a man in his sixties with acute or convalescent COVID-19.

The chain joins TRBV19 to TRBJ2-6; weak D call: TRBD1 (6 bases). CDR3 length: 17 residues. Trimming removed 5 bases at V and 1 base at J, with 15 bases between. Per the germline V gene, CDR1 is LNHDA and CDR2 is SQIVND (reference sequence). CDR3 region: CASSPTGISSGANVLTF. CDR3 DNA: TGTGCCAGTAGTCCAACAGGGATCAGTTCTGGGGCCAACGTCCTGACTTTC.

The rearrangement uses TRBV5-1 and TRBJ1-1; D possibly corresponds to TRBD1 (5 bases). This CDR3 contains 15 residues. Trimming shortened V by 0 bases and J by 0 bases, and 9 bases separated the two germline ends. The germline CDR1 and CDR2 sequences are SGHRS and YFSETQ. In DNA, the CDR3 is TGCGCCAGCAGCTTGGTGGGGGGGTTGAACACTGAAGCTTTCTTT. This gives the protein CASSLVGGLNTEAFF.

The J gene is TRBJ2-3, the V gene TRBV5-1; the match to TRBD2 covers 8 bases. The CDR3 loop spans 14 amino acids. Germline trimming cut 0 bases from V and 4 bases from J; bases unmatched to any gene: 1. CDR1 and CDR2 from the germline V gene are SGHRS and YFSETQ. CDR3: CASSLETSADTQYF. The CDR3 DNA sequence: TGCGCCAGCAGCTTGGAGACTAGCGCAGATACGCAGTATTTT.

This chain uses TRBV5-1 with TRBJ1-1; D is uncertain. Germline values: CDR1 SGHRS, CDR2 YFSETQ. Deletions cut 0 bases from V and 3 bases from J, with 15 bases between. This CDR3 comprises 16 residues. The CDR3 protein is CASSLVAGNSYTEAFF. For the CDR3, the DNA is TGCGCCAGCAGCTTGGTCGCGGGGAATTCGTACACTGAAGCTTTCTTT.

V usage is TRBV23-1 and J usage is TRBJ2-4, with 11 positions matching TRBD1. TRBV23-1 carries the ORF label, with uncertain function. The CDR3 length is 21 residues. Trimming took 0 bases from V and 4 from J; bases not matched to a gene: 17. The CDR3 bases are TGCGCCAGCAGTCAATCAAAGTCGCGGACATGGGACAGGGGGATGAAAAACATTCAGTACTTC. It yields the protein CASSQSKSRTWDRGMKNIQYF.

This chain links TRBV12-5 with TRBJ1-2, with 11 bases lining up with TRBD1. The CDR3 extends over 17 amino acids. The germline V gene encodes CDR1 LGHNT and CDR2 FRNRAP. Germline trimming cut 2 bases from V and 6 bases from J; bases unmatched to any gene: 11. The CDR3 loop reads CASGLSAQTDRGHGYTF. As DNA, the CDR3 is TGTGCTAGTGGTTTGTCCGCCCAAACGGACAGGGGGCATGGCTACACCTTC.

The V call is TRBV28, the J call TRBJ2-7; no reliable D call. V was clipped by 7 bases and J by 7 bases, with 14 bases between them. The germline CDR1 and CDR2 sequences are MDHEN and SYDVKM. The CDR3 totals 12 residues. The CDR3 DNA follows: TGTGCCAGCAAGGCGCTTTCCGGGGAGCAGTACTTC. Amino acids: CASKALSGEQYF.

The CDR3 sequence: CASSLGVTANSPLHF. The CDR3 nucleotides are TGTGCCAGCAGCTTAGGAGTGACAGCAAATTCACCCCTCCACTTT. V gene TRBV7-2 combines with J gene TRBJ1-6, with a possible D match to TRBD1 (5 bases). Per germline, CDR1 SGHTA and CDR2 FQGNSA. CDR3 length: 15 amino acids. Between the trimmed V and J ends, which lost 1 base and 7 bases, there was a span of 11 bases.

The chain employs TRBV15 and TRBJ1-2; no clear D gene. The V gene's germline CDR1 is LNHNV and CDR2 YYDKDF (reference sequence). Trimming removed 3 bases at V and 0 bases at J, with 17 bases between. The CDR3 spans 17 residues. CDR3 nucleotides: TGTGCCACCAGCAGCGGAAGGAGGCAGGTAGCTAACTATGGCTACACCTTC. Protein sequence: CATSSGRRQVANYGYTF.

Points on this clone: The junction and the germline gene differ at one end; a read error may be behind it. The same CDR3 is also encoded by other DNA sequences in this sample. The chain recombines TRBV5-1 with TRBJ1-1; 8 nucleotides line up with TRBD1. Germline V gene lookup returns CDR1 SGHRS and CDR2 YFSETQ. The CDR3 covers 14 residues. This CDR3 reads CASSFQGADTEAFF. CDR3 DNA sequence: TGCGCCAGCAGCTTTCAGGGGGCAGACACCGAAGCTTTCTTT.

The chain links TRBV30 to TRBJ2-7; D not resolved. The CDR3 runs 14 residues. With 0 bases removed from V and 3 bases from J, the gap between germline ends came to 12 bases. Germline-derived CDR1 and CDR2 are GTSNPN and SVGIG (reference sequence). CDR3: CAWSVVGNGYEQYF. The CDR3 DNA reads TGTGCCTGGAGTGTCGTTGGCAATGGCTACGAGCAGTACTTC.

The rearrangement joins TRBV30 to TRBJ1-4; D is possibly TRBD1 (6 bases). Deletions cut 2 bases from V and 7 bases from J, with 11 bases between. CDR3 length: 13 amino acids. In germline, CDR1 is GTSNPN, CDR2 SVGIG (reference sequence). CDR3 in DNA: TGTGCCTGGAGTTTACAGGGTGTTGAAAAACTGTTTTTT. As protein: CAWSLQGVEKLFF.

The DNA of the CDR3 is TGTGCCACCAGTGATTCTCGGACTAGCGGGGGGCCAGCAGGTACGCAGTATTTT. Translating it yields CATSDSRTSGGPAGTQYF. The V gene is TRBV24-1, the J gene TRBJ2-3; TRBD2 aligns across 14 bases. V gave up 2 bases and J gave up 8 bases; unmatched junction bases: 11. The germline gives CDR1 KGHDR, CDR2 SFDVKD. The CDR3 sequence is 18 residues long.

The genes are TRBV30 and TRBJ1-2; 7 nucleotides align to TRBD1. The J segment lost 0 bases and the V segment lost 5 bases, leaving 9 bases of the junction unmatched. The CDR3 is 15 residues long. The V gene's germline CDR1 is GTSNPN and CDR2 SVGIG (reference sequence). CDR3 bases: TGTGCCTGGGATGGACAGGCCCGAGCTAACTATGGCTACACCTTC. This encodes CAWDGQARANYGYTF.

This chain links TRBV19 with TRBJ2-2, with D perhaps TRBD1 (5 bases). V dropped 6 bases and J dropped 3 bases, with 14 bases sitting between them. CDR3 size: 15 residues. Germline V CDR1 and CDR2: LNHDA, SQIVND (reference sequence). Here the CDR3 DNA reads TGTGCCAGTAGGGAAGGGGCCTTGTACACCGGGGAGCTGTTTTTT. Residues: CASREGALYTGELFF.

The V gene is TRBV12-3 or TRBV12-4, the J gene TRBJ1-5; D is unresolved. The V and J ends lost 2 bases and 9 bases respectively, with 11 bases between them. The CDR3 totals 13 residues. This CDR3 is CASSLREVGPQHF. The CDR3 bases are TGTGCCAGCAGTTTACGGGAAGTCGGGCCCCAGCATTTT.

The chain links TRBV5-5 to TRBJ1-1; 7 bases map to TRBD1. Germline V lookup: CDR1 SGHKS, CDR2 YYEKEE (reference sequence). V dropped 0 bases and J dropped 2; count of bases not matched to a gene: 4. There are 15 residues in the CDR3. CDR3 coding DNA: TGTGCCAGCAGCTTGGCCAGGGGGGCCAACACTGAAGCTTTCTTT. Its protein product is CASSLARGANTEAFF.

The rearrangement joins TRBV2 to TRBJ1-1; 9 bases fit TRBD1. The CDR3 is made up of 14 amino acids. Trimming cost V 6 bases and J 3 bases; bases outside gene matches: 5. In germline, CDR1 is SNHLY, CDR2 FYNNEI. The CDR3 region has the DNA TGTGCCAGCAGCCCACAGGGGGCGGACACTGAAGCTTTCTTT. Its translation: CASSPQGADTEAFF.

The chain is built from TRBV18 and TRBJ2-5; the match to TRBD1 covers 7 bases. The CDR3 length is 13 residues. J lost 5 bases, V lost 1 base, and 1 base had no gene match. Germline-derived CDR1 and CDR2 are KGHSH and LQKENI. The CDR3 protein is CASSPQGAETQYF. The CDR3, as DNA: TGTGCCAGCTCACCACAGGGGGCGGAGACCCAGTACTTC.

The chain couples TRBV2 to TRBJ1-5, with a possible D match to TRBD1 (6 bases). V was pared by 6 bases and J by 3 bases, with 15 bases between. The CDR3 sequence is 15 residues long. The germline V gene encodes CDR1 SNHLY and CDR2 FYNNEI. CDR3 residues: CASSPRDKNNQPQHF. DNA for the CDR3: TGTGCCAGCAGCCCCCGGGACAAGAACAATCAGCCCCAGCATTTT.

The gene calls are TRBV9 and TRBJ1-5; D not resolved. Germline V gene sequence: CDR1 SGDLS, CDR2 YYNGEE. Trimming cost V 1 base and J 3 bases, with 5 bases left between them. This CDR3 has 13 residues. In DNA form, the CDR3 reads TGTGCCAGCAGCGTAAGCCCCAATCAGCCCCAGCATTTT. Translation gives CASSVSPNQPQHF.

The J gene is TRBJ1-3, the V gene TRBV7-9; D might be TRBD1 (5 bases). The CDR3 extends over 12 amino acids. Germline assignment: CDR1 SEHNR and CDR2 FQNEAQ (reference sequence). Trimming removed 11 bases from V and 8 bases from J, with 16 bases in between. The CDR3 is CAFPGDRDTIYF. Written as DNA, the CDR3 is TGTGCCTTCCCGGGGGACCGAGACACCATATATTTT.

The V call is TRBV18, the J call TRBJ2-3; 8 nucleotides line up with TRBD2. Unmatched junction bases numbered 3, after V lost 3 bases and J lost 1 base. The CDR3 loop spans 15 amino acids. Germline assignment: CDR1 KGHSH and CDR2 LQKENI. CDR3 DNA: TGTGCCAGCTCACCTATAGCGGGGCGCACAGATACGCAGTATTTT. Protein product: CASSPIAGRTDTQYF. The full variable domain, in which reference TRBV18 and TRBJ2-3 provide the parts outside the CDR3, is NAGVMQNPRHLVRRRGQEARLRCSPMKGHSHVYWYRQLPEEGLKFMVYLQKENIIDESGMPKERFSAEFPKEGPSILRIQQVVRGDSAAYFCASSPIAGRTDTQYFGPGTRLTVL.

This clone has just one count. The CDR3 DNA follows: TGTGCCAGCAGTTCAATCACAGGGGTCAGCACAGATACGCAGTATTTT. This codes for CASSSITGVSTDTQYF. The genes are TRBV27 and TRBJ2-3; TRBD1 matches at 7 bases. The V gene end was trimmed by 4 bases and the J gene end by 0 bases; junction bases not matched to a gene: 7. Germline CDR1 is MNHEY and CDR2 is SMNVEV (reference sequence). The CDR3 spans 16 residues.